The TCR beta chain described here comes from a study of blood T cell repertoires in COVID-19 (dated by TCRdb to about 2020). Concerning the study at large: Collaborator samples came from the United States, Italy and Spain and covered acute and convalescent phases of COVID-19. The material from the prospective study consisted of cDNA or gDNA derived from T cells, B-cell-depleted T cells, or PBMCs. Subjects who had been exposed to COVID-19, were actively infected with it, or had recovered from it provided the deeply sampled blood TCRbeta repertoires that made up the dataset. The repertoires were released in a freely available public database meant as a resource for research on the immune response to SARS-CoV-2. The samples were drawn from two sources: the first 160 participants of the ongoing ImmuneRACE study, and 1,254 subjects contributed by 6 global collaborators. A de-identified subject ID, COVID-19 status, age in years and sex were almost always included in the sample metadata. Where available, HLA class I and class II types were obtained from metadata supplied by the sample provider rather than from assay-based typing. Paper-wide results and their limitations: Clinical and demographic metadata were provided uncurated, with the amount varying by source and participant.

In the prospective study, participants were about 18 to 95 years old, resided in about two dozen geographic areas of the United States, and were enrolled through a virtual design. In the prospective study, participants were assigned to cohorts based on the clinical history participants reported in a screening survey and a study questionnaire. For ImmuneRACE Cohort 3, a participant was defined as recovered based on two consecutive negative NP/OP PCR tests, clearance by a healthcare professional, or resolution of symptoms. Each participant in the prospective study had whole blood, serum and a nasopharyngeal or oropharyngeal swab collected by mobile phlebotomists. Over a 2-month period, participants in the prospective study had the option of providing additional blood draws and questionnaires. Prospective study blood samples were shipped either frozen or at room temperature before DNA extraction.

The CDR3 holds 16 amino acids from the cysteine to the phenylalanine. Solely the CDR3 DNA is kept, with 48 bases framed from the first base. Compared with germline, V lacks 1 base and J lacks 6 bases; bases without a gene match: 9. Reading the germline V gene gives CDR1 SGHRS and CDR2 YFSETQ. TCRbeta CDR3 regions were amplified from genomic DNA using the immunoSEQ Assay, a bias-controlled multiplex PCR. On the study's bioinformatics: The number of nucleated cells in each sample was estimated from the amplification of reference gene primers within the assay. Sequence reads were collapsed and filtered to measure the absolute abundance of every unique TCRbeta CDR3 rearrangement. For each sample, productive Simpson clonality was calculated by taking the square root of Simpson's diversity index across productive rearrangements. Sourced from immuneACCESS, this table was stored by TCRdb with only in-frame sequences that have V and J called. A share of the clones is absent; for the studies checked, an unresolved V gene accounts for under half, and the remainder has no known explanation. The D gene and trimming were derived from the DNA, and the V and J assignments and clone size from that table. In all, the sample holds 450,000 to 600,000 clones, and roughly 87% of those were seen once. The top ten hold about 0.75% of the sample.

For this clone: The antigen it binds to is not known. No much larger clonotype is one base removed from it; base qualities were not supplied.

The receptor chain draws on TRBV5-1 and TRBJ2-3, with TRBD2 matching 9 junction bases. The source of this sequence is a woman aged 18 to 35 who had recovered from COVID-19. The specimen was PBMCs or T cells enriched from blood (not recorded which). The nucleotides read TGCGCCAGCAGCTTGAATGCGGGGGGGCGAATGGATACGCAGTATTTT. This gives the protein CASSLNAGGRMDTQYF.